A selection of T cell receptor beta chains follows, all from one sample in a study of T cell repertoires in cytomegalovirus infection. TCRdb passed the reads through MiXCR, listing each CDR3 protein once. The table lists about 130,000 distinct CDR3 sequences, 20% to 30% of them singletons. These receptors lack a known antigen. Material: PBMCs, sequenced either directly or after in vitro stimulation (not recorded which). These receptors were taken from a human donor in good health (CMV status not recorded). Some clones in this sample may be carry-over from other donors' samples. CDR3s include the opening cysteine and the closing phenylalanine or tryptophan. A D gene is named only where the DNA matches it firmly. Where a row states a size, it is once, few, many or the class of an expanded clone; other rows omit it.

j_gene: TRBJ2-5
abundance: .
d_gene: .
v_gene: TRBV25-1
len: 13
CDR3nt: TGTGCCAGCAGTAAACTCCGCACGGAGACCCAGTACTTC
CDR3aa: CASSKLRTETQYF

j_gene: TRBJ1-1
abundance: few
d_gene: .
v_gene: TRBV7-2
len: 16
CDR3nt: TGTGCCAGCACCCCAGGGCCGACCCTCATGAACACTGAAGCTTTCTTT
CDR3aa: CASTPGPTLMNTEAFF

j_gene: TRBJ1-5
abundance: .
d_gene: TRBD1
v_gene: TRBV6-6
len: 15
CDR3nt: TGTGCCAGCAGCCCCGGACAGGGTATGAACCAGCCCCAGCATTTT
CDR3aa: CASSPGQGMNQPQHF

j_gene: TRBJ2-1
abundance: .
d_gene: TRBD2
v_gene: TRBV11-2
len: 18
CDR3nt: TGTGCCAGCAGCCCTCGACTAGCGGGAGGGACGGTACTAAATGAGCAGTTCTTC
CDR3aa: CASSPRLAGGTVLNEQFF

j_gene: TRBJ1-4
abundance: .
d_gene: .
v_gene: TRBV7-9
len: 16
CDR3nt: TGTGCCAGCAGCTCCAAAGGCGGCCCCAATGGTGAAAAACTGTTTTTT
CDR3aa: CASSSKGGPNGEKLFF

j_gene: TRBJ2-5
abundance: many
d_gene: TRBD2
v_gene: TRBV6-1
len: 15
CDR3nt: TGTGCCAGCAGCCCGACTAGCGGGATTCAAGAGACCCAGTACTTC
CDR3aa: CASSPTSGIQETQYF

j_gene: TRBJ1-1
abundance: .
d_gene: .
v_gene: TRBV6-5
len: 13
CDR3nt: TGTGCCAGCAGTTATCGGGCCAGCACTGAAGCTTTCTTT
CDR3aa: CASSYRASTEAFF

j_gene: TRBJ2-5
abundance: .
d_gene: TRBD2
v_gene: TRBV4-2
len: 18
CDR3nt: TGTGCCAGCAGCCCAAAACGACTAGCGGGAGGGATCCAAGAGACCCAGTACTTC
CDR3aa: CASSPKRLAGGIQETQYF

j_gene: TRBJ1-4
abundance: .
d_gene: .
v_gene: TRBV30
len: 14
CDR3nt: TGTGCCTGGAATTCGGGGGCAACTAATGAAAAACTGTTTTTT
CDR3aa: CAWNSGATNEKLFF

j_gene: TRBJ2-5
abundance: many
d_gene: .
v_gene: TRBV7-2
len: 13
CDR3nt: TGTGCCAGCAGCACATCCACCCGGGAGACCCAGTACTTC
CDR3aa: CASSTSTRETQYF

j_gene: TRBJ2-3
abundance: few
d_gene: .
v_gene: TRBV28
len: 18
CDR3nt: TGTGCCAGCAGTTTAACCCCCCCGGGACTTCTTCAGGGGGATACGCAGTATTTT
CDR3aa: CASSLTPPGLLQGDTQYF

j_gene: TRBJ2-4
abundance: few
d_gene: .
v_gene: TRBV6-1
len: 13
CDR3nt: TGTGCCACCGCCAAAAGAGCCAAAAACATTCAGTACTTC
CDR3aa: CATAKRAKNIQYF

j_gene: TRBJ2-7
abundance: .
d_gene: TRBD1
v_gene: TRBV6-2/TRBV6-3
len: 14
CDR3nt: TGTGCCAGCAGTGGGACAGGGAGCTCCTACGAGCAGTACTTC
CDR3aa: CASSGTGSSYEQYF

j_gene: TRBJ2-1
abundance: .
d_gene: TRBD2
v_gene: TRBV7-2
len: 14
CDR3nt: TGTGTCAGCAGGAGCGGGAGCTCCTACAATGAGCAGTTCTTC
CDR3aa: CVSRSGSSYNEQFF

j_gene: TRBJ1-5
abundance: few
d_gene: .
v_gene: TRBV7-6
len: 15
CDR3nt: TGTGCCAGCAGCTTAGAGTCCCATAGCAATCAGCCCCAGCATTTT
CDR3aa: CASSLESHSNQPQHF

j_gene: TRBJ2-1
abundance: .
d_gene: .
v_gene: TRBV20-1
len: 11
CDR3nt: TGCAGTGCTCCATTCAGGAATGAGCAGTTCTTC
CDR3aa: CSAPFRNEQFF

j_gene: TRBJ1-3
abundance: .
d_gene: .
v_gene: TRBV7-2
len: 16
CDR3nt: TGTGCCAGCAGCTCCGGTGGGCTGTACTCTGGAAACACCATATATTTT
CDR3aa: CASSSGGLYSGNTIYF

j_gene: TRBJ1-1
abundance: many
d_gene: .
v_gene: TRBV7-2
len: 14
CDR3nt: TGTGCCAGCAGCTTAGGTATAGGACGGACTGAAGCTTTCTTT
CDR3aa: CASSLGIGRTEAFF

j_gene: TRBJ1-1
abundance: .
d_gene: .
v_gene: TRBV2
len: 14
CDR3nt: TGTGCCAGCAGTGTGGACGACGGATCGACTGAAGCTTTCTTT
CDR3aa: CASSVDDGSTEAFF

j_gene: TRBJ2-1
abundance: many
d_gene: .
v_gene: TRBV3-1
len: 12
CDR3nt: TGTGCCAGCAGCCAAGGCACAGGGAATCAGTTCTTC
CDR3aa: CASSQGTGNQFF

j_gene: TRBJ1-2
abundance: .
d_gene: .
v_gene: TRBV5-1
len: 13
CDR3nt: TGCGCCAGCAGCTTTGAGGGCATCCATGGCTACACCTTC
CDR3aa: CASSFEGIHGYTF

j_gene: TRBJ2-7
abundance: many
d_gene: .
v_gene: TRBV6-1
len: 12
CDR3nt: TGTGCCAGCAGGGACTGGGGCAACGAGCAGTACTTC
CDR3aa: CASRDWGNEQYF

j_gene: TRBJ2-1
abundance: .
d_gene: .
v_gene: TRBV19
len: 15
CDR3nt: TGTGCCAGTAGTATTGAGAGGAGAGGCCTAGATGAGCAGTTCTTC
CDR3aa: CASSIERRGLDEQFF

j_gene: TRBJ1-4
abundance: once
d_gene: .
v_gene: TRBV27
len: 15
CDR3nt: TGTGCCAGCAGTTTATTTGGGGTGACTAATGAAAAACTGTTTTTT
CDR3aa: CASSLFGVTNEKLFF

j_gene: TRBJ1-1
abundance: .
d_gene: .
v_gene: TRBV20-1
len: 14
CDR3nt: TGCAGTGCCATGGCTTGGGGGCAATCGGCTGAAGCTTTCTTT
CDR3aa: CSAMAWGQSAEAFF

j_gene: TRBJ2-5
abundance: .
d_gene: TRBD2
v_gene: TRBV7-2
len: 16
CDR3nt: TGTGCCAGCAGCACTGGGACTAGCGGGACTGGGAAGACCCAGTACTTC
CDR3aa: CASSTGTSGTGKTQYF

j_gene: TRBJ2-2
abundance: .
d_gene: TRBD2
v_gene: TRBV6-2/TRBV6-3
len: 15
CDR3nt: TGTGCCAGCACGGGGACTAGCGGGATGGCCGGGGAGCTGTTTTTT
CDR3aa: CASTGTSGMAGELFF

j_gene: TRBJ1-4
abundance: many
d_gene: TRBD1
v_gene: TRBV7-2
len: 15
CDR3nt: TGTGCCAGCAGCAGACAGGGGGCCACTAATGAAAAACTGTTTTTT
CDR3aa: CASSRQGATNEKLFF

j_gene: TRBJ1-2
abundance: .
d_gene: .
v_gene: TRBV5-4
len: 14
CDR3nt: TGTGCCAGCAGCAGACAGACAGCTAACTATGGCTACACCTTC
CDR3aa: CASSRQTANYGYTF

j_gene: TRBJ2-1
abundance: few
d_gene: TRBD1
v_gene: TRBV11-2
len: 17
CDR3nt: TGTGCCAGCAGCTTAATAAGGGGACAGAGCTCCTACAATGAGCAGTTCTTC
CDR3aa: CASSLIRGQSSYNEQFF

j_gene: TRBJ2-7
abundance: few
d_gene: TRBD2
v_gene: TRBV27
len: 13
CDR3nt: TGTGCCAGCTCTAGCGGGGATAACTACGAGCAGTACTTC
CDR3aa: CASSSGDNYEQYF

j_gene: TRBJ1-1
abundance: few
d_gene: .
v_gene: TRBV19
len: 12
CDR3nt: TGTGCCAGTAGCCTACAGGGCCCTGAAGCTTTCTTT
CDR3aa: CASSLQGPEAFF

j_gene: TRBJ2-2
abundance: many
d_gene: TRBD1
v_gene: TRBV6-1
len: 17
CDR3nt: TGTGCCAGCAGTGAAGTCGGGACAGGGAGTTTGATGGGGGAGCTGTTTTTT
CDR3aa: CASSEVGTGSLMGELFF

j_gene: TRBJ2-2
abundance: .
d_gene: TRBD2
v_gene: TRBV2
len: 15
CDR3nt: TGTGCCAGCAGTGATACTAGCGGGAACACCGGGGAGCTGTTTTTT
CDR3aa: CASSDTSGNTGELFF

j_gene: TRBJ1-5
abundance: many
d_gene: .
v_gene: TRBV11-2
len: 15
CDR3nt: TGTGCCAGCAGCTTAAGCAGCCAGGATTATCAGCCCCAGCATTTT
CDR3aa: CASSLSSQDYQPQHF

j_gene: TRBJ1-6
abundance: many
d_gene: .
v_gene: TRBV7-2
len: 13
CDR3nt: TGTGCCAGCAGTTCCCTCTATAATTCACCCCTCCACTTT
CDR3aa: CASSSLYNSPLHF

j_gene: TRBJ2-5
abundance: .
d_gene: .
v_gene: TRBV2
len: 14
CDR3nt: TGTGCCAGCAGTGCCGCGGGGGCGATGGAGACCCAGTACTTC
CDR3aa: CASSAAGAMETQYF

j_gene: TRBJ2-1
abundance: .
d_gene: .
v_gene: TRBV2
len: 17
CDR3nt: TGTGCCAGCAGTGGAGAAACCGGGTCCCGAGAGGGCAACGAGCAGTTCTTC
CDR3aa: CASSGETGSREGNEQFF

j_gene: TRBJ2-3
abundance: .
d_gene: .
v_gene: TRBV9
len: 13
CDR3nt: TGTGCCAGCAGCGTACTTGAGGCGAGTACGCAGTATTTT
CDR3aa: CASSVLEASTQYF

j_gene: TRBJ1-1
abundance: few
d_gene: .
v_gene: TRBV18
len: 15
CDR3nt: TGTGCCAGCTCACCACCGAATCCTATGAACACTGAAGCTTTCTTT
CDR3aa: CASSPPNPMNTEAFF

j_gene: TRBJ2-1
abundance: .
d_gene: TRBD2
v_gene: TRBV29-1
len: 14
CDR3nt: TGCAGCGTTTATAAATTGGGGGGGTGGGATGAGCAGTTCTTC
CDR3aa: CSVYKLGGWDEQFF

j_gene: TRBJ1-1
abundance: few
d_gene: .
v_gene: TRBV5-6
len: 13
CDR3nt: TGTGCCAGCAGCGTGCCCATGAACACTGAAGCTTTCTTT
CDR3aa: CASSVPMNTEAFF

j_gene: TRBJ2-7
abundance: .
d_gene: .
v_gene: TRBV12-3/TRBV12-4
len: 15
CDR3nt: TGTGCCAGCAGCCCCGGGGTAGGGGAAAACTACGAGCAGTACTTC
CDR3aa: CASSPGVGENYEQYF

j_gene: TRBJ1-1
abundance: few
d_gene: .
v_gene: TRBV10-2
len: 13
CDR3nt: TGCGCCAGCAGTGTCCCCGCGAACACTGAAGCTTTCTTT
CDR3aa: CASSVPANTEAFF

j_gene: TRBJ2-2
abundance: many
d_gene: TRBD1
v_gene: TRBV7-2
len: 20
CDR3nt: TGTGCCAGCAGCTTAGCGGAGGACAGGGGGTATGCGCGAGGCAGCGGGGAGCTGTTTTTT
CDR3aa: CASSLAEDRGYARGSGELFF